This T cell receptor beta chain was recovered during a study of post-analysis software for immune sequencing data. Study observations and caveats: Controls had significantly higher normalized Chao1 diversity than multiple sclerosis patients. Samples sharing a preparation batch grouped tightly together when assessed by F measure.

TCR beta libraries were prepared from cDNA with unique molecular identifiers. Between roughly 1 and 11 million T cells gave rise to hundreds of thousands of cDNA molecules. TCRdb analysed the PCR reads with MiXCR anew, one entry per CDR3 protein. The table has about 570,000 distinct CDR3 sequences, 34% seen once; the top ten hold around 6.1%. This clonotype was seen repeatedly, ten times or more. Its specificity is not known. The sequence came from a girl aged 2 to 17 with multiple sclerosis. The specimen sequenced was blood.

The CDR3 coding sequence is TGTGCCAGCAGCTCGACCGACAGGGCGTCGAGCTATGGCTACACCTTC. The encoded protein is CASSSTDRASSYGYTF. The rearrangement uses TRBV9 and TRBJ1-2, with 7 bases identical to TRBD1. The V gene end was trimmed by 4 bases and the J gene end by 4 bases; junction bases not matched to a gene: 13. The CDR3 extends over 16 amino acids. CDR1 is SGDLS, CDR2 YYNGEE, per germline.